This T cell receptor beta chain was found in a study of cytomegalovirus exposure and HLA in healthy donors. Trimming pared 3 bases from V and 4 bases from J, leaving 10 bases between. The CDR3 consists of 13 residues. The germline CDR1 and CDR2 sequences are MGHDK and SYGVNS. Study-wide findings and caveats: A previous analysis found most TCR beta V segments productive roughly 87% or roughly 30% of the time. Specificity of three CMV-associated chains for CMV antigens was verified in vitro.

This clone was counted only a few times. Its antigen is unidentified. Despite likely unrecorded immune exposures, the donors were nominally healthy at the time of sampling. The study ran its PCR with 60 Vbeta and 13 Jbeta primers. Clones were read by immunoSEQ multiplex PCR, and TCRdb kept only the in-frame ones, dropping some. Among more than 110,000 clones listed, 9.7% were seen once. The sample comprised PBMCs. The receptor's source is a man aged 50 to 59 in good health and CMV-seronegative. V gene TRBV25-1 combines with J gene TRBJ2-7, with D possibly matching TRBD2 (6 bases). CDR3 DNA: TGTGCCAGCAGTGACAAGGGGAGGTACGAGCAGTACTTC. Translating it yields CASSDKGRYEQYF.